These T cell receptor beta chains were read from a single sample in a study of T cells and copy number aberrations in small-cell lung cancer. The assay was immunoSEQ multiplex PCR, and TCRdb's table has in-frame clones only and misses some. In all, the sample yields about 91 clones. Material: tumor tissue. Receptors originate from a man in his fifties with small cell lung cancer. The CDR3 runs from the conserved cysteine through the conserved F or W. Fields, in order: clone size, D gene, J gene, V gene, CDR3 DNA, CDR3 protein. The D gene is left open where the match is weak. Where a row states a size, it is once, few, many or the class of an expanded clone; other rows omit it.

>.|.|TRBJ1-6|TRBV9
TGTGCCAGCAGCGTAGGGGAGTTTGAACCCCTCCACTTT
CASSVGEFEPLHF
>.|.|TRBJ2-5|TRBV15
TGTGCCACCAGCAGAGATAGGGGGGGGTCGGAGACCCAGTACTTC
CATSRDRGGSETQYF
>.|.|TRBJ2-7|TRBV10-3
TGTGCCATCAGAACAGGGAGTCATTACTACGAGCAGTACTTC
CAIRTGSHYYEQYF
>.|.|TRBJ2-3|TRBV2
TGTGCCAGCAGTGGGGGAACTACTAGCACAGATACGCAGTATTTT
CASSGGTTSTDTQYF
>.|.|TRBJ1-3|TRBV29-1
TGCAGCGTCGCCCCCGAAGACTCTGGAAACACCATATATTTT
CSVAPEDSGNTIYF
>.|TRBD1|TRBJ1-1|TRBV7-2
TGTGCCAGCAGCTTTGACAGGGCGAGCACTGAAGCTTTCTTT
CASSFDRASTEAFF
>.|.|TRBJ1-4|TRBV18
TGTGCCAGCTCACCATCAGCAACTAATGAAAAACTGTTTTTT
CASSPSATNEKLFF
>.|.|TRBJ2-1|TRBV6-4
TGTGCCAGCAGTGACGGGAGCCCGGGGAATGAGCAGTTCTTC
CASSDGSPGNEQFF
>.|.|TRBJ2-7|TRBV5-1
TGCGCCAGCAGCTTGGTCGGGGGCCCTTCCTACGAGCAGTACTTC
CASSLVGGPSYEQYF
>.|.|TRBJ2-1|TRBV10-1
TGCGCCAGCAGTGAGCTAGGACTACGGCTGGGTGAGCAGTTCTTC
CASSELGLRLGEQFF
>.|TRBD2|TRBJ2-1|TRBV9
TGTGCCAGCAGCGTAGATGGCGGGGGGGTTCACAATGAGCAGTTCTTC
CASSVDGGGVHNEQFF
>.|.|TRBJ2-7|TRBV9
TGTGCCAGCAGCGTAGCGGGAGAATCCGAGCAGTACTTC
CASSVAGESEQYF
>.|.|TRBJ2-6|TRBV7-5
TGTGCCAGTAGACAAAGTCGGGCCAACGTCCTGACTTTC
CASRQSRANVLTF
>.|TRBD1|TRBJ2-7|TRBV9
TGTGCCAGCAGCCAATCCACGGGACAGGGTTCCGAACAGTACTTC
CASSQSTGQGSEQYF
>.|.|TRBJ2-5|TRBV15
TGTGCCACCAGCAGAAATAGGGGGGGGTCGGAGACCCAGTACTTC
CATSRNRGGSETQYF
>.|.|TRBJ2-5|TRBV4-2
TGTGCCAGCAGCCTTCTAGGGGGGGTGGAGACCCAGTACTTC
CASSLLGGVETQYF
>.|TRBD2|TRBJ2-5|TRBV30
TGTGCCTGGAGGGGACTAGGTGGTGAGACCCAGTACTTC
CAWRGLGGETQYF
>.|TRBD1|TRBJ2-7|TRBV7-9
TGTGCCAGCAGCCCCGGGACAGGGCCTCCTTCGAACTCCTACGAGCAGTACTTC
CASSPGTGPPSNSYEQYF
>.|TRBD1|TRBJ2-7|TRBV15
TGTGCCACCAGCAGAGGGACAGGGGATCGGGACGAGCAGTACTTC
CATSRGTGDRDEQYF
>.|.|TRBJ2-7|TRBV6-6
TGTGCCAGCAGCTCCTCGGCGGGGAGTAGCTACGAGCAGTACTTC
CASSSSAGSSYEQYF
>.|TRBD2|TRBJ2-3|TRBV6-5
TGTGCCAGCAGTTCGGCTAGCGGGAGGGATACGCAGTATTTT
CASSSASGRDTQYF
>.|.|TRBJ2-5|TRBV7-6
TGTGCCAGCAGCCCACGACAGGGACTAGGAGAGACCCAGTACTTC
CASSPRQGLGETQYF
>once|.|TRBJ1-2|TRBV5-1
TGCGCCAGCAGCTTGGACGGGGGTGACTATGGCTACACCTTC
CASSLDGGDYGYTF
>once|.|TRBJ1-2|TRBV29-1
TGCAGCGTTGATCACAGCCAGACAAACTATGGCTACACCTTC
CSVDHSQTNYGYTF
>.|.|TRBJ2-7|TRBV29-1
TGCAGCGTTGAAGTGGTGGGAGCGGGCGAGCAGTACTTC
CSVEVVGAGEQYF
>.|TRBD1|TRBJ2-5|TRBV6-5
TGTGCCAGCAGTCCACAGGGGGACGGAGAGACCCAGTACTTC
CASSPQGDGETQYF
>.|.|TRBJ2-4|TRBV7-9
TGTGCCAGCACAGGGAACGGCATTCAGTACTTC
CASTGNGIQYF
>.|TRBD1|TRBJ1-1|TRBV7-8
TGTGCCAGCAGCACTTATCGGGACAGGGCTGAAGCTTTCTTT
CASSTYRDRAEAFF
>.|.|TRBJ2-5|TRBV7-9
TGTGCCAGCAGCTCTACAGCGTCTGAGACCCAGTACTTC
CASSSTASETQYF
>.|.|TRBJ2-6|TRBV6-5
TGTGCCAGCGGGCCCTCTGGGGCCAACGTCCTGACTTTC
CASGPSGANVLTF
>.|TRBD2|TRBJ2-3|TRBV2
TGTGCCAGCAAGCGGGAGGATACGCAGTATTTT
CASKREDTQYF
>.|.|TRBJ2-4|TRBV5-1
TGCGCCAGCAGCCAAGGATTAGGGGACATCCAGGGAAACATTCAGTACTTC
CASSQGLGDIQGNIQYF
>.|TRBD1|TRBJ2-7|TRBV9
TGTGCCAGCAGCCAATCCACGGGACAGGGTTCCGAGCAGTACTTC
CASSQSTGQGSEQYF
>.|.|TRBJ1-1|TRBV19
TGTGCCAGTAGTACGGGGTCTAGTTCTGAAGCTTTCTTT
CASSTGSSSEAFF
>.|.|TRBJ1-1|TRBV4-3
TGCGCCAGCAGCCAGGGGACGTGGGACACTGAAGCTTTCTTT
CASSQGTWDTEAFF
>.|TRBD1|TRBJ1-4|TRBV2
TGTGCCAGCAGAGCCAGGGGGCTGATTGCAACTAATGAAAAACTGTTTTTT
CASRARGLIATNEKLFF
>.|.|TRBJ2-7|TRBV29-1
TGCAGCGTCTTGACTAGTTCGATGGGCGAGCAGTACTTC
CSVLTSSMGEQYF
>.|.|TRBJ1-1|TRBV19
TGTGCCAGTAGTGTGGCCTTCTACCGACCTGAAGCTTTCTTT
CASSVAFYRPEAFF
>.|.|TRBJ2-7|TRBV7-2
TGTGCCAGCAGCCCGGCGATAGGGACCTACGAGCAGTACTTC
CASSPAIGTYEQYF